The TCR beta chain under discussion was sequenced for a study of CD8+CD57+ T cells in acquired aplastic anemia. This clonotype came up once. CDR3 and TCR beta VDJ profiling relied on genomic DNA as the template. TCRdb ran MiXCR on the reads and lists one entry per CDR3 protein. The table records roughly 160,000 distinct CDR3 sequences, around 60% of them present only once. CDR3 length equals 15 residues. The trim removed 4 bases at V and 4 bases at J, leaving 10 bases unmatched. Germline assignment: CDR1 SGHRS and CDR2 YFSETQ. This sequence originates from a human donor in good health. This chain links TRBV5-1 with TRBJ1-2; TRBD1 agrees at 7 bases. Input material: sorted CD4+, CD8+, or CD8+CD57+ T cells (not recorded which) from PBMCs. The CDR3 sequence: CASSLTGQQIYGYTF. CDR3 sequence (DNA): TGCGCCAGCAGCCTGACGGGACAGCAGATCTATGGCTACACCTTC.